These 30 T cell receptor beta chains originate from one sample sequenced in a study of tumor-infiltrating lymphocytes in primary liver carcinoma. Extraction of RNA together with DNA used about 17-30 mg of unsorted bulk tissue. Total RNA amounting to around 530 ng was the source from which TCR beta cDNA was made with a constant-region primer. Library construction for TCR beta comprised three nested multiplex PCR rounds performed with slightly modified ARM-PCR. The first two PCR rounds used TRBV1-TRBV30 primers with a Cbeta primer, 10 cycles each. TCRdb analysed the multiplex PCR reads with MiXCR anew, one entry per CDR3 protein. This table has about 110,000 distinct CDR3 sequences, around two thirds appearing once. The source material was liver tumor tissue from sampling region 1. The subset is: tumor region T1, superior pole. These receptors were collected from an older woman with primary liver carcinoma and hepatitis B virus infection.

This clonotype was recorded once. Because the CDR3 is missing its conserved closing phenylalanine or tryptophan, this is likely a read error. The chain employs TRBV14 and TRBJ2-7, with D perhaps matching TRBD2 (5 bases). The CDR3 loop spans 12 amino acids. Germline lookup yields CDR1 SGHDN and CDR2 FVKESK. Trimming cost V 2 bases and J 7 bases, with 9 bases left between them. The chain's CDR3 is CASSQCRGEQYL. CDR3 nucleotide sequence: TGTGCCAGCAGCCAATGTAGAGGGGAGCAGTACCTC.

This clonotype appeared a single time. Possible read error: a much larger clone is one base away. The chain recombines TRBV4-2 with TRBJ2-5, with D perhaps TRBD2 (6 bases). Trimming stripped 4 bases from V and 3 bases from J, with 15 bases between. This CDR3 is built from 15 residues. The germline V gene encodes CDR1 LGHNA and CDR2 YNFKEQ. Here the CDR3 reads CASSPAPGAKETQYF. The CDR3 nucleotides read TGTGCCAGCAGCCCCGCCCCGGGAGCAAAAGAGACCCAGTACTTC.

This clonotype was observed a handful of times. This chain joins TRBV24-1 and TRBJ1-5; possibly TRBD1 for D (5 bases). Germline V CDR1 and CDR2: KGHDR, SFDVKD. The CDR3 contains 14 residues. The germline V and J ends were trimmed by 9 bases and 3 bases, with 14 bases remaining between them. The CDR3 sequence: CATARAGNNQPQHF. The CDR3 region has the DNA TGTGCCACCGCCAGGGCGGGAAACAATCAGCCCCAGCATTTT.

This clonotype was picked up many times. V is TRBV12-3 or TRBV12-4 and J is TRBJ2-1; D call uncertain. Deletions cut 3 bases from V and 0 bases from J, with 6 bases between. CDR3 size: 14 residues. Here the CDR3 reads CASSFQGSYNEQFF. CDR3 in DNA: TGTGCCAGCAGTTTCCAAGGCTCCTACAATGAGCAGTTCTTC.

A remark on this clonotype: Since no conserved phenylalanine or tryptophan closes the CDR3, a read error is the likely cause. The chain is built from TRBV7-8 and TRBJ2-3; D gene uncertain. The V gene's germline CDR1 is SGHVS and CDR2 FQNEAQ. The ends were cut back, 1 base at V and 1 base at J, with 15 bases in the middle. This CDR3 contains 17 residues. This CDR3 reads CASSLVATPSRTDTQYL. The DNA for the CDR3 is TGTGCCAGCAGCTTAGTCGCGACTCCTTCTCGCACAGATACGCAGTATTTA.

As regards this clonotype: At one of its ends the junction is not consistent with the germline gene, which may arise from a read error. The J gene is TRBJ2-6, the V gene TRBV10-3; D unclear. The CDR3 is 18 amino acids. In germline, CDR1 is ENHRY, CDR2 SYGVKD. CDR3 region: CAISENTAGRSGANVLTF. CDR3 in DNA: TGTGCTATCAGTGAGAATACGGCTGGTAGATCTGGGGCCAACGTCCTGACTTTC.

About this clonotype: A junction end diverges from the germline sequence, so it may reflect a read error. The chain employs TRBV2 and TRBJ2-6; 10 nucleotides align to TRBD1. Per the germline V gene, CDR1 is SNHLY and CDR2 is FYNNEI. This CDR3 has 21 residues. This CDR3 is CASRSLYQIRDRGPGANVLTF. For the CDR3, the DNA is TGTGCCAGCAGGTCGCTCTACCAGATCCGGGACAGGGGTCCCGGGGCCAACGTCCTGACTTTT.

This clonotype was observed once. The chain has TRBV11-2 and TRBJ1-1, with D possibly TRBD1 on 6 matching bases. V shed 7 bases and J shed 7 bases, with 19 bases lying between them. The V gene's germline CDR1 is SGHAT and CDR2 FQNNGV. This CDR3 spans 14 amino acids. The CDR3 loop reads CASIPGMGAHEAFF. The CDR3 DNA follows: TGTGCCAGCATCCCCGGGATGGGGGCACATGAAGCTTTCTTT.

On this clonotype itself: This is likely a read error, given that the CDR3 carries no conserved phenylalanine or tryptophan at its end. The limits of the CDR3 on the DNA are not certain, so only TCRdb's listed CDR3 is given. The V call is TRBV11-2, the J call TRBJ2-3; the DNA was not used to check the table's D call, TRBD1. The CDR3 contains 14 residues when both ends are counted. Germline values: CDR1 SGHAT, CDR2 FQNNGV. The CDR3 region is CPSSLDREIDTQYL.

This clonotype was counted many times. The chain links TRBV28 to TRBJ2-1; 10 bases map to TRBD2. Germline V gives CDR1 MDHEN, CDR2 SYDVKM. V dropped 5 bases and J dropped 6; count of bases not matched to a gene: 4. The CDR3 has 14 residues. As DNA, the CDR3 is TGTGCCAGCAGTCTAGCGGGAGCCCTCAATGAGCAGTTCTTC. This codes for CASSLAGALNEQFF.

The V and J genes are TRBV13 and TRBJ2-4, with TRBD1 identical over 7 bases. Germline V gives CDR1 PRHDT, CDR2 FYEKMQ (reference sequence). V gave up 4 bases and J gave up 3 bases; unmatched junction bases: 6. This CDR3 has 15 residues. The CDR3 region has the DNA TGTGCCAGCAGCTCCCGGGACAGTAACAAAAACATTCAGTACTTC. Translated: CASSSRDSNKNIQYF.

This clonotype was observed a handful of times. V is TRBV28 and J is TRBJ2-1, with 11 bases fitting TRBD2. V was pared by 6 bases and J by 4 bases, with 2 bases of the junction left unmatched. The CDR3 loop spans 14 amino acids. Germline assignment: CDR1 MDHEN and CDR2 SYDVKM. CDR3 sequence reads: CASSGLAGYNEQFF. In DNA form, the CDR3 reads TGTGCCAGCAGCGGACTAGCGGGTTACAATGAGCAGTTCTTC.

On this clonotype: An end of the junction differs from the germline gene, which may be a read error. The chain is built from TRBV10-1 and TRBJ2-1; D gene unclear. CDR3 size: 13 residues. Germline V gene sequence: CDR1 WNHNN, CDR2 SYGVQD (reference sequence). CDR3 DNA sequence: TGCGCCAGCAGTGAAGTTCGGGTAGGCGAGCGGTTCTTC. Its translation: CASSEVRVGERFF.

As to this clonotype: This clone may be a read error of a much larger clone one base away. The V call is TRBV12-5, the J call TRBJ1-6; D is perhaps TRBD1 (5 bases). Germline V gives CDR1 LGHNT, CDR2 FRNRAP. The CDR3 has 20 amino acids. Trimming shortened V by 5 bases and J by 9 bases, and 32 bases separated the two germline ends. CDR3 nucleotide sequence: TGTGCTAGTGGTCTACTAATCCTGACAGACCGATGGGGCAATAGTTCACCCCTCCACTTT. It is translated as CASGLLILTDRWGNSSPLHF.

This clonotype was picked up one time. Sequence at one end of the junction differs from germline and may be a read error. The chain joins TRBV9 to TRBJ1-6; D may be TRBD1 (6 bases). Germline lookup yields CDR1 SGDLS and CDR2 YYNGEE. This CDR3 region has 12 residues. Here the CDR3 reads CASNRDNSPFHF. The CDR3, as DNA: TGTGCCAGCAATCGGGACAATTCACCCTTCCACTTT.

Concerning this clonotype: This sequence may be a read error, since a much larger clone differs from it by one base. The gene calls are TRBV10-1 and TRBJ2-1; 7 positions match TRBD2. The CDR3 totals 14 residues. Germline CDR1 reads WNHNN; CDR2 reads SYGVQD (reference sequence). CDR3 nucleotides: TGCGTCAGCAGTGATGGGGGGGCCTACAATGAGCAGTTCTTC. This sequence encodes CVSSDGGAYNEQFF.

The chain recombines TRBV7-8 with TRBJ2-7; 8 positions agree with TRBD2. The J segment lost 3 bases and the V segment lost 4 bases, leaving 5 bases of the junction unmatched. This CDR3 is 14 amino acids long. Germline V lookup: CDR1 SGHVS, CDR2 FQNEAQ. CDR3 region: CASSSWTSSYEQYF. In nucleotides, the CDR3 is TGTGCCAGCAGCTCCTGGACTAGCAGCTACGAGCAGTACTTC.

In regard to this clonotype: This may be a read error, as it is one base from a much larger clone. The chain recombines TRBV28 with TRBJ2-3; D gene unclear. Germline V gene data show CDR1 as MDHEN and CDR2 as SYDVKM. The CDR3 spans 14 residues. CDR3 coding DNA: TGTGCCAGCAGTTTAAGGCCGTCCACAGATACGCAGTGTTTT. It is translated as CASSLRPSTDTQCF.

About this clonotype: This may be a read error: a much more frequent sequence differs by one nucleotide. This chain connects TRBV6-5 to TRBJ1-6; D is uncertain. The CDR3 totals 14 residues. The germline CDR1 and CDR2 sequences are MNHEY and SVGAGI. The V end was cut by 4 bases, the J end by 10 bases, with 14 bases between. CDR3 residues: CASSLHGNRSPLHF. DNA for the CDR3: TGTGCCAGCAGTTTACATGGTAATCGGTCACCCCTCCACTTT.

Of note for this clonotype: A read error is possible here, since a much larger clone lies one base away. The V gene is TRBV5-1, the J gene TRBJ2-3; the match to TRBD2 covers 7 bases. The CDR3 extends over 16 amino acids. Germline trimming cut 1 base from V and 4 bases from J; bases unmatched to any gene: 9. The germline V gene has CDR1 SGHRS and CDR2 YFSETQ. The CDR3: CASSLLAGAAPDTQYF. The CDR3 DNA sequence: TGCGCCAGCAGCTTGTTGGCGGGAGCCGCCCCAGATACGCAGTATTTT.

With respect to this clonotype: A much larger clone is a single base away; this may be a read error. The chain has TRBV29-1 and TRBJ2-7; the D is unclear. Germline V lookup: CDR1 SQVTM, CDR2 ANQGSEA. CDR3 length: 11 residues. CDR3 sequence reads: CSVRVSYVQYF. CDR3 nucleotide sequence: TGCAGCGTACGGGTATCCTACGTGCAGTACTTC.

Turning to this clonotype: The junction departs from the called germline gene at one end, perhaps through a read error. This chain uses TRBV11-2 with TRBJ2-7, with 9 bases aligning to TRBD2. This CDR3 comprises 13 residues. Germline V gene lookup returns CDR1 SGHAT and CDR2 FQNNGV. CDR3 residues: CASTLGRLAADYF. As DNA, the CDR3 is TGTGCCAGCACCTTAGGACGACTAGCGGCAGACTACTTC.

Concerning this clonotype: The junction departs from the called germline gene at one end, perhaps through a read error. The V gene is TRBV11-3, the J gene TRBJ2-2; possible D gene TRBD1, 6 bases. The CDR3 covers 14 residues. Germline lookup yields CDR1 SGHNT and CDR2 YENEEA. CDR3 sequence: CASSLAGDTGELFF. The CDR3, as DNA: TGCGCCAGCAGCTTAGCAGGGGACACCGGGGAGCTGTTTTTC.

As concerns this clonotype: A much more abundant neighbour one base away suggests this may be a read error. The J gene is TRBJ1-1, the V gene TRBV28, with D uncertain. CDR3 length equals 13 residues. Looked up from germline, CDR1 is MDHEN and CDR2 is SYDVKM. V shed 2 bases and J shed 12 bases, with 16 bases lying between them. The CDR3 region has the DNA TGTGCCAGCAGTTTAAGCCCTGGCCAGCAAACTTTCTTT. It codes for CASSLSPGQQTFF. Based on the CDR3 plus reference TRBV28 and TRBJ1-1, the full variable domain is DVKVTQSSRYLVKRTGEKVFLECVQDMDHENMFWYRQDPGLGLRLIYFSYDVKMKEKGDIPEGYSVSREKKERFSLILESASTNQTSMYLCASSLSPGQQTFFGQGTRLTVV.

The rearrangement links TRBV11-3 to TRBJ2-5; D ambiguous. CDR3 length: 12 amino acids. V lost 4 bases and J lost 9, with 12 bases in between. CDR1 and CDR2 (germline): SGHNT, YENEEA. The CDR3 DNA follows: TGTGCCAGCAGCTCAGACACAGTGGCCCAGTACTTC. It translates to CASSSDTVAQYF.

The rearrangement joins TRBV5-4 to TRBJ2-1, with D possibly matching TRBD2 (7 bases). The CDR3 consists of 15 residues. Germline CDR1 and CDR2: SGHNT and YYREEE (reference sequence). V dropped 4 bases and J dropped 1 base, with 12 bases sitting between them. The CDR3 is CASSQQGGSYNEQFF. The CDR3 DNA is TGTGCCAGCAGCCAACAGGGAGGGTCCTACAATGAGCAGTTCTTC.

Notes on this clonotype: Germline and junction disagree at one end, which may indicate a read error. The rearrangement uses TRBV29-1 and TRBJ2-2; TRBD1 agrees at 8 bases. Germline CDR1 SQVTM, CDR2 ANQGSEA. This CDR3 comprises 12 residues. The CDR3 sequence: CSAMTGAGELFF. The CDR3 DNA follows: TGCAGCGCTATGACAGGGGCCGGGGAGTTGTTTTTT.

To note about this clonotype: A read error may account for a junction end that differs from germline. The chain carries TRBV11-2 and TRBJ2-1; TRBD2 matches at 7 bases. The length of the CDR3 is 15 residues. Germline loops: CDR1 SGHAT, CDR2 FQNNGV. CDR3 sequence reads: CANSFWGRAYYEQFF. Here the CDR3 DNA reads TGTGCCAACAGCTTCTGGGGGAGGGCCTACTATGAGCAGTTCTTC.

Turning to this clonotype: A much larger clone lies a single base off, so this may be a read error. The chain couples TRBV6-6 to TRBJ1-5; 11 positions agree with TRBD1. This CDR3 is built from 15 residues. CDR1 and CDR2 (germline): MNHNY, SVGAGI (reference sequence). The CDR3: CASSRGQGDSQPRHF. The CDR3 DNA follows: TGTGCCAGCAGCCGGGGACAGGGGGATAGTCAGCCCCGGCATTTT.

This clonotype was seen repeatedly, ten times or more. This chain connects TRBV5-1 to TRBJ2-5; 13 bases align to TRBD2. The V gene end was trimmed by 4 bases and the J gene end by 2 bases; junction bases not matched to a gene: 5. The CDR3 contains 16 residues. CDR1 is SGHRS and CDR2 is YFSETQ in the germline V gene. CDR3 residues: CASSRGLAGIQETQYF. CDR3 coding DNA: TGCGCCAGCAGCCGGGGACTAGCGGGGATACAAGAGACCCAGTACTTC. Variable domain in full (rest from reference TRBV5-1 and TRBJ2-5): KAGVTQTPRYLIKTRGQQVTLSCSPISGHRSVSWYQQTPGQGLQFLFEYFSETQRNKGNFPGRFSGRQFSNSRSEMNVSTLELGDSALYLCASSRGLAGIQETQYFGPGTRLLVL.